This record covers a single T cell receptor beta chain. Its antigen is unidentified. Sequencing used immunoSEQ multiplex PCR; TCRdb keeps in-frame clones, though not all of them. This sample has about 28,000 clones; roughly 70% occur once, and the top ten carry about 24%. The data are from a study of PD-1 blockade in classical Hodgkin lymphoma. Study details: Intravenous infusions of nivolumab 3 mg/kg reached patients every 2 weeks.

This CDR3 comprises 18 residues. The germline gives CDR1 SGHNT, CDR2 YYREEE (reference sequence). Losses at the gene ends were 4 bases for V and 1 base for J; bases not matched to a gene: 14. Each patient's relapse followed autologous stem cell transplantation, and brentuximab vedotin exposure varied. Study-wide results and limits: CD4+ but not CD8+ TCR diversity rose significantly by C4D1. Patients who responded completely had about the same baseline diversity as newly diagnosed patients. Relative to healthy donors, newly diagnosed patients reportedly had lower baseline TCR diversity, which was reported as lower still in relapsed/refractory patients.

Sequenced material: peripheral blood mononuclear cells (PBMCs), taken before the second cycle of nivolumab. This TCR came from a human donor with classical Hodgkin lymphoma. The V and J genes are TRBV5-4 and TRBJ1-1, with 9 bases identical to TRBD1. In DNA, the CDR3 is TGTGCCAGCAGCCCTTCCGGGACAGGGAGTCTTTGGAACACTGAAGCTTTCTTT. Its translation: CASSPSGTGSLWNTEAFF.